One sample yielded the 32 T cell receptor beta chains listed below, sequenced in a study of T cell clonotyping in hematopoietic cell transplantation. The method was immunoSEQ multiplex PCR; TCRdb's version includes in-frame clones alone and lacks a portion of them. The profile shows some 50,000 clones, roughly 80% of them singletons. Time point denoted: recipient sample about 28 days before transplant, after cytoreduction. This specimen was peripheral blood mononuclear cells, taken before stem cell transplant. The receptors stem from a man aged 55 to 70 with myelodysplastic syndrome. Some clones in this sample may be carry-over from other donors' samples.

This clone was counted a single time. The chain has TRBV2 and TRBJ1-5; perhaps TRBD1 as D (5 bases). The CDR3 sequence is 13 residues long. From germline, CDR1 is SNHLY and CDR2 FYNNEI. Deletions cut 6 bases from V and 1 base from J, with 7 bases between. This CDR3 reads CASRGESNQPQHF. CDR3 nucleotide sequence: TGTGCCAGCAGAGGGGAGAGCAATCAGCCCCAGCATTTT.

The chain links TRBV7-9 to TRBJ1-3; D gene uncertain. The length of the CDR3 is 15 residues. Germline V CDR1 and CDR2: SEHNR, FQNEAQ (reference sequence). V was pared by 2 bases and J by 6 bases, with 14 bases between. CDR3 sequence: CASSLRPSLSNTIYF. The CDR3 DNA follows: TGTGCCAGCAGCTTAAGGCCGTCATTGTCAAACACCATATATTTT.

The chain links TRBV6-4 to TRBJ2-7, with unresolved D. The CDR3 is 13 residues long. The germline V gene has CDR1 MRHNA and CDR2 SNTAGT. The V gene lost 6 bases and the J gene lost 5 bases, with 14 bases spanning the gap. CDR3 loop: CASSLSSGHEQYF. For the CDR3, the DNA is TGTGCCAGCAGCCTCTCCTCTGGCCACGAGCAGTACTTC.

This chain links TRBV20-1 with TRBJ1-1; D remains ambiguous. Trimming shortened V by 1 base and J by 10 bases, and 1 base separated the two germline ends. CDR3 length: 8 residues. Germline lookup yields CDR1 DFQATT and CDR2 SNEGSKA (reference sequence). CDR3 bases: TGCAGTGCTAGAGGAGCTTTCTTT. Its protein is CSARGAFF.

The chain is built from TRBV27 and TRBJ1-1; maybe TRBD1 (6 bases). The germline CDR1 and CDR2 sequences are MNHEY and SMNVEV (reference sequence). This CDR3 region has 20 residues. Trimming pared 0 bases from V and 1 base from J, leaving 24 bases between. In DNA form, the CDR3 reads TGTGCCAGCAGTTTATCTCCTCTCGGGTTGGGGGCACGGGGGAACACTGAAGCTTTCTTT. This encodes CASSLSPLGLGARGNTEAFF.

This clone came up once. This chain connects TRBV7-3 to TRBJ2-2, with D uncertain. V lost 0 bases and J 5 bases, leaving 19 bases between the germline ends. The germline CDR1 and CDR2 sequences are SGHTA and FQGTGA. The CDR3 consists of 18 residues. CDR3 region: CASSLTISPRVGTGELFF. In DNA, the CDR3 is TGTGCCAGCAGCTTAACGATCAGTCCCCGGGTAGGGACCGGGGAGCTGTTTTTT.

The chain employs TRBV27 and TRBJ2-3; no definite D call. Trimming took off 1 base at V and 0 bases at J, with 17 bases between the two ends. The CDR3 contains 18 residues. Germline CDR1 MNHEY, CDR2 SMNVEV (reference sequence). The CDR3 is CASSLLTFGLPSTDTQYF. The CDR3 DNA is TGTGCCAGCAGTTTATTGACATTCGGGCTCCCTAGCACAGATACGCAGTATTTT.

The gene calls are TRBV30 and TRBJ1-6, with 9 bases aligning to TRBD1. This CDR3 region has 15 residues. With V trimmed by 3 bases and J by 5 bases, 5 bases remained unmatched. In germline, CDR1 is GTSNPN, CDR2 SVGIG (reference sequence). CDR3 sequence: CAWSLQGANNSPLHF. The CDR3 DNA reads as TGTGCCTGGAGCTTACAGGGGGCAAATAATTCACCCCTCCACTTT.

This clone was counted only a few times. The chain joins TRBV5-1 to TRBJ1-4, with D unresolved. The germline V and J ends were trimmed by 9 bases and 8 bases, with 17 bases remaining between them. From germline, CDR1 is SGHRS and CDR2 YFSETQ. CDR3 length equals 13 residues. CDR3: CAKTNWASEKLFF. CDR3 DNA: TGCGCCAAGACGAACTGGGCGAGCGAAAAACTGTTTTTT. Filled out from reference TRBV5-1 and TRBJ1-4, the complete variable domain reads KAGVTQTPRYLIKTRGQQVTLSCSPISGHRSVSWYQQTPGQGLQFLFEYFSETQRNKGNFPGRFSGRQFSNSRSEMNVSTLELGDSALYLCAKTNWASEKLFFGSGTQLSVL.

This sequence joins TRBV18 and TRBJ1-3; 10 bases align to TRBD1. The CDR3 extends over 17 amino acids. After removal of 2 bases from V and 0 bases from J, the junction contained 4 bases not matched to a gene. CDR1 is KGHSH, CDR2 LQKENI, per germline. As DNA, the CDR3 is TGTGCCAGCTCACCAATCCGGGACAGGGGCTCTGGAAACACCATATATTTT. This encodes CASSPIRDRGSGNTIYF.

This chain connects TRBV28 to TRBJ2-5, with D unclear. Looked up from germline, CDR1 is MDHEN and CDR2 is SYDVKM. The CDR3 is made up of 13 amino acids. The ends were cut back, 6 bases at V and 4 bases at J, with 12 bases in the middle. Written as DNA, the CDR3 is TGTGCCAGCAGGGGCCGGATCGGAGAGACCCAGTACTTC. Its translation: CASRGRIGETQYF.

The chain employs TRBV6-5 and TRBJ1-4; no definite D call. Germline CDR1 and CDR2: MNHEY and SVGAGI. The CDR3 covers 14 residues. V lost 2 bases, J lost 0 bases, and 4 bases lay in between. The CDR3 spells CASSYGTTNEKLFF. CDR3 DNA: TGTGCCAGCAGTTACGGGACAACTAATGAAAAACTGTTTTTT.

The gene calls are TRBV18 and TRBJ1-1; D not certain. This CDR3 is built from 12 residues. Germline lookup yields CDR1 KGHSH and CDR2 LQKENI. V lost 2 bases and J lost 7, with 8 bases in between. Here the CDR3 DNA reads TGTGCCAGCTCACCAATGATGAGTGAAGCTTTCTTT. Its protein product is CASSPMMSEAFF.

This clone occurred a few times. The V gene is TRBV7-2, the J gene TRBJ1-3; D is undetermined. The V and J ends lost 2 bases and 4 bases respectively, with 15 bases between them. Germline V lookup: CDR1 SGHTA, CDR2 FQGNSA. CDR3 size: 16 residues. The CDR3 DNA is TGTGCCAGCAGCTTATTCGGGGTCCTCTCGGGAAACACCATATATTTT. Translated, it gives CASSLFGVLSGNTIYF.

This chain joins TRBV9 and TRBJ2-2; TRBD1 agrees at 9 bases. V lost 0 bases and J lost 6; bases outside the gene matches: 6. The CDR3 is 16 residues long. Looked up from germline, CDR1 is SGDLS and CDR2 is YYNGEE. CDR3 sequence: CASSVEGTGFAGELFF. Written as DNA, the CDR3 is TGTGCCAGCAGCGTAGAAGGGACAGGGTTTGCCGGGGAGCTGTTTTTT.

The chain is built from TRBV7-2 and TRBJ2-1, with TRBD2 identical over 7 bases. Looked up from germline, CDR1 is SGHTA and CDR2 is FQGNSA. The V and J ends lost 1 base and 9 bases, in that order; junction bases with no gene match: 9. The CDR3 sequence is 15 residues long. The CDR3 region is CASSLVWGGRSEQFF. The CDR3 coding sequence is TGTGCCAGCAGCTTAGTATGGGGGGGAAGGAGTGAGCAGTTCTTC.

To note about this clone: At one end, the junction sequence differs from germline, possibly due to a read error. V and J are TRBV7-7 and TRBJ2-5, with D possibly TRBD1 on 6 matching bases. Per the germline V gene, CDR1 is SSHAT and CDR2 is FNYEAQ (reference sequence). This CDR3 has 13 residues. The CDR3 sequence: CASSPLDRETQYF. The CDR3 DNA reads as TGTGCTAGCAGCCCTCTCGACAGGGAGACCCAGTACTTC.

This clone was counted a few times. The rearrangement links TRBV4-3 to TRBJ1-5; TRBD1 is a possible D gene (5 bases). This CDR3 comprises 17 residues. V lost 0 bases, J lost 1 base, and 13 bases lay in between. Per the germline V gene, CDR1 is LGHNA and CDR2 is YSLEER. DNA for the CDR3: TGCGCCAGCAGCCAAGATCGTTGGGGCAGGAGCAATCAGCCCCAGCATTTT. This sequence encodes CASSQDRWGRSNQPQHF.

V is TRBV30 and J is TRBJ1-5, with D possibly matching TRBD1 (5 bases). The length of the CDR3 is 12 residues. V lost 2 bases and J 5 bases, leaving 7 bases between the germline ends. Looked up from germline, CDR1 is GTSNPN and CDR2 is SVGIG (reference sequence). The CDR3 here is CAWSTGYQPQHF. The DNA for the CDR3 is TGTGCCTGGAGTACAGGTTATCAGCCCCAGCATTTT.

This chain joins TRBV29-1 and TRBJ1-1; the D gene is possibly TRBD1 (5 bases). The CDR3 extends over 13 amino acids. The V and J ends lost 4 bases and 0 bases respectively, with 9 bases between them. Germline loops: CDR1 SQVTM, CDR2 ANQGSEA. CDR3 in amino acids: CSVGQRLNTEAFF. In DNA form, the CDR3 reads TGCAGCGTTGGACAGCGATTGAACACTGAAGCTTTCTTT.

This clone appeared a single time. J is TRBJ2-5 and V is TRBV7-8, with 10 bases that match TRBD2. CDR3 length: 14 amino acids. J gave up 2 bases and V 5 bases, and 2 bases lay outside the gene matches. Germline CDR1 SGHVS, CDR2 FQNEAQ. In DNA, the CDR3 is TGTGCCAGCAGCCCTAGCGGGGGACAAGAGACCCAGTACTTC. This codes for CASSPSGGQETQYF.

A few counts support this clone. The chain couples TRBV6-1 to TRBJ1-6, with TRBD1 as a possible D gene (5 bases). This CDR3 has 16 residues. The V gene's germline CDR1 is MNHNS and CDR2 SASEGT. V was clipped by 3 bases and J by 7 bases, with 16 bases between them. Written as DNA, the CDR3 is TGTGCCAGCAGTGAGTTTGGGGGACTGGCGAATTCACCCCTCCACTTT. Protein sequence: CASSEFGGLANSPLHF.

This clone was counted a single time. CDR3 residues: CASSLAPGLGANVLTF. CDR3 bases: TGCGCCAGCAGCTTGGCCCCCGGGCTAGGGGCCAACGTCCTGACTTTC. This rearrangement joins TRBV5-1 to TRBJ2-6; D gene uncertain. CDR1 SGHRS and CDR2 YFSETQ come from the germline V gene. This CDR3 has 16 amino acids. With 0 bases removed from V and 4 bases from J, the gap between germline ends came to 11 bases.

The chain links TRBV18 to TRBJ1-1; TRBD1 matches at 7 bases. The V gene end was trimmed by 4 bases and the J gene end by 8 bases; junction bases not matched to a gene: 4. The germline V gene has CDR1 KGHSH and CDR2 LQKENI. CDR3 size: 12 residues. DNA for the CDR3: TGTGCCAGCTCACAAACAGGGGTGGAAGCTTTCTTT. Its protein is CASSQTGVEAFF.

The chain joins TRBV4-3 to TRBJ1-2, with D perhaps TRBD1 (5 bases). CDR1 is LGHNA and CDR2 is YSLEER in the germline V gene. Trimming removed 0 bases at V and 7 bases at J, with 9 bases between. CDR3 length equals 13 residues. CDR3 loop: CASSQDRGAGYTF. CDR3 DNA: TGCGCCAGCAGCCAAGATCGAGGGGCTGGCTACACCTTC.

The table lists this clone with a count of one. The chain has TRBV4-2 and TRBJ1-3; D is possibly TRBD1 (5 bases). Germline V gene lookup returns CDR1 LGHNA and CDR2 YNFKEQ. With 1 base removed from V and 1 base from J, the gap between germline ends came to 20 bases. This CDR3 has 19 amino acids. CDR3 in DNA: TGTGCCAGCAGCCAAGGGACCCGGGGCGCGGATGGGTCTGGAAACACCATATATTTT. This sequence encodes CASSQGTRGADGSGNTIYF.

This clone appeared a single time. This sequence joins TRBV6-4 and TRBJ2-2; a possible D gene is TRBD1 (6 bases). From germline, CDR1 is MRHNA and CDR2 SNTAGT. CDR3 length: 14 residues. With 11 bases removed from V and 5 bases from J, the gap between germline ends came to 18 bases. As DNA, the CDR3 is TGTGCCTCCATCCATGGGACAAGAACCGGGGAGCTGTTTTTT. It yields the protein CASIHGTRTGELFF.

The chain couples TRBV2 to TRBJ2-2; no clear D gene. The germline V gene has CDR1 SNHLY and CDR2 FYNNEI. There are 14 residues in the CDR3. Between the trimmed V and J ends, which lost 8 bases and 0 bases, there was a span of 10 bases. The CDR3 nucleotides read TGTGCCAGCCGATGGGATACGAACACCGGGGAGCTGTTTTTT. Translated, it gives CASRWDTNTGELFF. Filled out from reference TRBV2 and TRBJ2-2, the complete variable domain reads EPEVTQTPSHQVTQMGQEVILRCVPISNHLYFYWYRQILGQKVEFLVSFYNNEISEKSEIFDDQFSVERPDGSNFTLKIRSTKLEDSAMYFCASRWDTNTGELFFGEGSRLTVL.

This clone was detected only once. The J gene is TRBJ1-1, the V gene TRBV19, with D perhaps TRBD1 (6 bases). The CDR3 sequence is 15 residues long. In germline, CDR1 is LNHDA, CDR2 SQIVND (reference sequence). Trimming pared 0 bases from V and 3 bases from J, leaving 11 bases between. CDR3 amino acids: CASSIDHRVHTEAFF. For the CDR3, the DNA is TGTGCCAGTAGTATAGATCACAGGGTTCACACTGAAGCTTTCTTT.

This clone was observed a few times. The rearrangement uses TRBV30 and TRBJ2-3; 7 bases align to TRBD1. The trim removed 2 bases at V and 6 bases at J, leaving 8 bases unmatched. Germline V gives CDR1 GTSNPN, CDR2 SVGIG (reference sequence). The CDR3 is 14 amino acids. The CDR3 nucleotides are TGTGCCTGGAGTACCGGGACAGCTGCTGATACGCAGTATTTT. Amino acids: CAWSTGTAADTQYF.

This clone was seen only once. The chain couples TRBV5-1 to TRBJ2-1, with D possibly being TRBD2 (6 bases). There are 14 residues in the CDR3. CDR1 is SGHRS, CDR2 YFSETQ, per germline. Trimming removed 6 bases from V and 3 bases from J, with 13 bases in between. The CDR3 DNA follows: TGCGCCAGCACGCGGGGAGCGCTCTACAATGAGCAGTTCTTC. It specifies CASTRGALYNEQFF.

J is TRBJ2-7 and V is TRBV5-6; D unclear. The germline V gene has CDR1 SGHDT and CDR2 YYEEEE. V gave up 0 bases and J gave up 0 bases, with 13 bases separating them. The CDR3 covers 16 residues. The CDR3 DNA follows: TGTGCCAGCAGCTTGGCCGGAACAGCCAGCTCCTACGAGCAGTACTTC. Encoded protein: CASSLAGTASSYEQYF.